This TCR beta chain was identified in a study of cytomegalovirus exposure and HLA in healthy donors. Study results and caveats: Analysis performed later found more than 15,000 TCR beta sequences associated with HLA alleles at 0.05 false discovery rate. Analyses of presence/absence relied on an assumption of roughly uniform sequencing depth across donors.

Healthy bone marrow donors supplied every sample. This PCR relied on a set of 60 Vbeta primers and 13 Jbeta primers. Clones were read by immunoSEQ multiplex PCR, and TCRdb kept only the in-frame ones, dropping some. The table has roughly 130,000 clones, around 80% seen once. In regard to this clone: Its target is not known.

The CDR3 consists of 12 residues. Per germline, CDR1 MGHDK and CDR2 SYGVNS. Trimming removed 5 bases from V and 7 bases from J, with 10 bases in between. The chain recombines TRBV25-1 with TRBJ2-3, with a tentative D call TRBD1 (6 bases). The origin of this receptor is a man aged 18 to 29 in good health and CMV-seronegative. Sample: PBMCs. CDR3 coding DNA: TGTGCCAGCAGTACAACAGGGAATACGCAGTATTTT. Translated: CASSTTGNTQYF.